This T cell receptor (beta chain) derives from a study of tumor and adjacent non-tumor tissue in lung cancer. Three rounds of nested PCR, following a modified ARM-PCR protocol, produced the TCRbeta library. TCRdb used MiXCR to reprocess the multiplex PCR reads, holding one entry per CDR3 protein. The repertoire holds some 71,000 distinct CDR3 sequences, around 77% seen once, with around 9.5% in the top ten. The CDR3 extends over 19 amino acids. Per germline, CDR1 MGHRA and CDR2 YSYEKL. V shed 8 bases, J shed 2 bases, and the junction held 22 bases outside the gene matches. No cell sorting was done before RNA was extracted from the tissue.

The source material was lung tumor tissue. The sequence derives from a woman between 40 and 50 years old with non-small cell lung cancer. The chain recombines TRBV4-1 with TRBJ2-3, with 7 bases aligning to TRBD2. Written as DNA, the CDR3 is TGCGCCAGCTGCTTCCCGGGACTACGTGGTCACATCGACACAGATACGCAGTATTTT. It is translated as CASCFPGLRGHIDTDTQYF.